The source of this TCR beta chain is a study of T cell changes during pregnancy in multiple sclerosis. CDR1 and CDR2 (germline): SGHVS, FQNEAQ. V lost 4 bases and J lost 11; bases outside the gene matches: 13. CDR3 length equals 16 residues. TCRdb keeps only in-frame clones here, not all; method: immunoSEQ multiplex PCR. The sample shows roughly 30,000 clones, more than 75% of them seen only once. The sample was CD8+ T cells from peripheral blood mononuclear cells, taken after pregnancy. This chain connects TRBV7-8 to TRBJ2-1; 11 nucleotides match TRBD2. This TCR was recovered from a female donor with multiple sclerosis, enrolled in a pregnancy study. The CDR3 DNA sequence: TGTGCCAGCAGCTCCCACGCACCAACTAGCGGGGGAAAGCAGTTCTTC. It is translated as CASSSHAPTSGGKQFF.